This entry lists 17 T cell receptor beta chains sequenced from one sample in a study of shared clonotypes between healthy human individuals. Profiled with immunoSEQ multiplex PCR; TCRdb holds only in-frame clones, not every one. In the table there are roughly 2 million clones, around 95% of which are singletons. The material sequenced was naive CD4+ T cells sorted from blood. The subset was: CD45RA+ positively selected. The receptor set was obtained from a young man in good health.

CDR3 in amino acids: CASSDGTDGNTIYF. The CDR3 DNA reads TGTGCCAGCAGTGACGGGACAGATGGAAACACCATATATTTT. The V and J genes are TRBV6-5 and TRBJ1-3, with 7 bases matching TRBD1. Per germline, CDR1 MNHEY and CDR2 SVGAGI. The length of the CDR3 is 14 residues. V gave up 5 bases and J gave up 3 bases; unmatched junction bases: 4.

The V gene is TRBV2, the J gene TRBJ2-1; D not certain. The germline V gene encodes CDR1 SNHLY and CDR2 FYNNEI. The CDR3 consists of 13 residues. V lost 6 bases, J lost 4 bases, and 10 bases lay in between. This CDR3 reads CASRYGPYNEQFF. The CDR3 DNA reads TGTGCCAGCAGATACGGGCCTTACAATGAGCAGTTCTTC.

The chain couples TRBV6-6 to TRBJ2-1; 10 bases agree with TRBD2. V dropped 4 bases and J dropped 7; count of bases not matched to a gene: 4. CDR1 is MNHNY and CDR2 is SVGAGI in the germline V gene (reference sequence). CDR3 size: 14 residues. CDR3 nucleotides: TGTGCCAGCAGTTTCGGACTAGCGGAGAATGAGCAGTTCTTC. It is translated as CASSFGLAENEQFF.

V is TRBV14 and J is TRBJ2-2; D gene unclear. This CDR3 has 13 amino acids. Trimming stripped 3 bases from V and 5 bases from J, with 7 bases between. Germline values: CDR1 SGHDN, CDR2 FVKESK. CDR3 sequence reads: CASSHFRTGELFF. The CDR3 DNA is TGTGCCAGCAGCCATTTTAGAACCGGGGAGCTGTTTTTT.

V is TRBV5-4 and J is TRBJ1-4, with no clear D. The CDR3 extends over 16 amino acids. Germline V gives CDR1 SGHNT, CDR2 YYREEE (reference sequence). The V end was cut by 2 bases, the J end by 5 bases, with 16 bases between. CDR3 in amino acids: CASSFSSGGLNEKLFF. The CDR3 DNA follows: TGTGCCAGCAGCTTCTCTTCGGGAGGGCTGAATGAAAAACTGTTTTTT.

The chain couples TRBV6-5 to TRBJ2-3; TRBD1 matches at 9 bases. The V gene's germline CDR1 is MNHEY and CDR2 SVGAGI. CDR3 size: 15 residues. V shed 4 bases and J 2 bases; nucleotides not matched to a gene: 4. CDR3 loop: CASSLQGAATDTQYF. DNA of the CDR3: TGTGCCAGCAGTTTACAGGGGGCCGCCACAGATACGCAGTATTTT.

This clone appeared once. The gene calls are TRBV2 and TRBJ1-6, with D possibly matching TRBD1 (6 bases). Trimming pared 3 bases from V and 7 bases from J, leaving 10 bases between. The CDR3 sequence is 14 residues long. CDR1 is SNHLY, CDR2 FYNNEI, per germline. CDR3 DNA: TGTGCCAGCAGTGAGGGCAGGGGAAATTCACCCCTCCACTTT. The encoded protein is CASSEGRGNSPLHF. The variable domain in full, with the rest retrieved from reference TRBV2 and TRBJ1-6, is EPEVTQTPSHQVTQMGQEVILRCVPISNHLYFYWYRQILGQKVEFLVSFYNNEISEKSEIFDDQFSVERPDGSNFTLKIRSTKLEDSAMYFCASSEGRGNSPLHFGNGTRLTVT.

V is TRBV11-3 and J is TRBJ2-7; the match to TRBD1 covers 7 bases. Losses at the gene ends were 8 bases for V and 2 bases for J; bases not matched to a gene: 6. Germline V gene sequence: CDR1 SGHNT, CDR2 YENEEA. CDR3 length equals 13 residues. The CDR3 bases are TGTGCCAGCTCGAAAGGGACAGCCTACGAGCAGTACTTC. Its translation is CASSKGTAYEQYF.

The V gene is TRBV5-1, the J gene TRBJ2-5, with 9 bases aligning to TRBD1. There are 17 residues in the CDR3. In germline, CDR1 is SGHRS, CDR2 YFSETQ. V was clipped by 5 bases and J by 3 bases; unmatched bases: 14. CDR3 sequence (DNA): TGCGCCAGCAGTCTGGGAACCCGGGACAGGGCCGAAGAGACCCAGTACTTC. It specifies CASSLGTRDRAEETQYF.

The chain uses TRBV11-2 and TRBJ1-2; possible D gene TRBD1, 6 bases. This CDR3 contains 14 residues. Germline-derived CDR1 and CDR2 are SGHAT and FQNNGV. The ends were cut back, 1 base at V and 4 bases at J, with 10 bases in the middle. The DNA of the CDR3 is TGTGCCAGCAGCTTAGTGGACAGTTTCTATGGCTACACCTTC. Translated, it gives CASSLVDSFYGYTF.

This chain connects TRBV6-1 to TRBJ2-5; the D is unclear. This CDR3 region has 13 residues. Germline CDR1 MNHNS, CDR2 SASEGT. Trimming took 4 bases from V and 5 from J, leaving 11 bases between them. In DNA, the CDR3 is TGTGCCAGCAGTGTTGGCAGCATGGAGACCCAGTACTTC. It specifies CASSVGSMETQYF.

The CDR3 DNA is TGTGCCTGGAGTGGCCGGGGGTTCGGCTCACCCCTCCACTTT. Its translation: CAWSGRGFGSPLHF. The chain combines TRBV30 with TRBJ1-6, with D possibly being TRBD1 (5 bases). The V gene's germline CDR1 is GTSNPN and CDR2 SVGIG (reference sequence). V was pared by 1 base and J by 10 bases, with 14 bases between. This CDR3 contains 14 residues.

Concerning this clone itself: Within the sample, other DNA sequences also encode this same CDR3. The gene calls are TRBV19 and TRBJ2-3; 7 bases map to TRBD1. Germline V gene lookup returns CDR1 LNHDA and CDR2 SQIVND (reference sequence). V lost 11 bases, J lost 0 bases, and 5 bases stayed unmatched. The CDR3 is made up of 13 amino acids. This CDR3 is CASRQGSTDTQYF. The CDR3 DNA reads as TGTGCCTCCCGACAGGGTAGCACAGATACGCAGTATTTT. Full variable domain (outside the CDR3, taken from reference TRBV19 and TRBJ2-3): DGGITQSPKYLFRKEGQNVTLSCEQNLNHDAMYWYRQDPGQGLRLIYYSQIVNDFQKGDIAEGYSVSREKKESFPLTVTSAQKNPTAFYLCASRQGSTDTQYFGPGTRLTVL.

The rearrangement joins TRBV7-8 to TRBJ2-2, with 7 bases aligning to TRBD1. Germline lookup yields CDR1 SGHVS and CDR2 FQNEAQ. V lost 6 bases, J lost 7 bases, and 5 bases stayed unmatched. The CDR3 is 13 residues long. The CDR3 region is CASSPDRDGELFF. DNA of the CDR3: TGTGCCAGCAGTCCCGACAGGGACGGGGAGCTGTTTTTT.

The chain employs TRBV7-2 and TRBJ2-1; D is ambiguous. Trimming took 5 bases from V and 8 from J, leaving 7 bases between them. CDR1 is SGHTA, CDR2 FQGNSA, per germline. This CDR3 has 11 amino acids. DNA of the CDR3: TGTGCCAGCAGCCCATCGGATGAGCAGTTCTTC. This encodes CASSPSDEQFF.

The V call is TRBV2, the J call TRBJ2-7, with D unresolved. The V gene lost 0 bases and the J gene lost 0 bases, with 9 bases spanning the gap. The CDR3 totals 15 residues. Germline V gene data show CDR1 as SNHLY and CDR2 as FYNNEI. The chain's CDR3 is CASSEAHPSSYEQYF. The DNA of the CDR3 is TGTGCCAGCAGTGAAGCGCACCCGAGCTCCTACGAGCAGTACTTC. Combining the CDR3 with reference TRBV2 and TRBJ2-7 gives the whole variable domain EPEVTQTPSHQVTQMGQEVILRCVPISNHLYFYWYRQILGQKVEFLVSFYNNEISEKSEIFDDQFSVERPDGSNFTLKIRSTKLEDSAMYFCASSEAHPSSYEQYFGPGTRLTVT.

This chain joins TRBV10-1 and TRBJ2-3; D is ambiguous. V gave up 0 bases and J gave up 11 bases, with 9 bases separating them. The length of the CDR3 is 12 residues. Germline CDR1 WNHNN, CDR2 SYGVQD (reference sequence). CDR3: CASSESGLKQYF. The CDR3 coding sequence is TGCGCCAGCAGTGAGTCGGGATTGAAGCAGTATTTT.